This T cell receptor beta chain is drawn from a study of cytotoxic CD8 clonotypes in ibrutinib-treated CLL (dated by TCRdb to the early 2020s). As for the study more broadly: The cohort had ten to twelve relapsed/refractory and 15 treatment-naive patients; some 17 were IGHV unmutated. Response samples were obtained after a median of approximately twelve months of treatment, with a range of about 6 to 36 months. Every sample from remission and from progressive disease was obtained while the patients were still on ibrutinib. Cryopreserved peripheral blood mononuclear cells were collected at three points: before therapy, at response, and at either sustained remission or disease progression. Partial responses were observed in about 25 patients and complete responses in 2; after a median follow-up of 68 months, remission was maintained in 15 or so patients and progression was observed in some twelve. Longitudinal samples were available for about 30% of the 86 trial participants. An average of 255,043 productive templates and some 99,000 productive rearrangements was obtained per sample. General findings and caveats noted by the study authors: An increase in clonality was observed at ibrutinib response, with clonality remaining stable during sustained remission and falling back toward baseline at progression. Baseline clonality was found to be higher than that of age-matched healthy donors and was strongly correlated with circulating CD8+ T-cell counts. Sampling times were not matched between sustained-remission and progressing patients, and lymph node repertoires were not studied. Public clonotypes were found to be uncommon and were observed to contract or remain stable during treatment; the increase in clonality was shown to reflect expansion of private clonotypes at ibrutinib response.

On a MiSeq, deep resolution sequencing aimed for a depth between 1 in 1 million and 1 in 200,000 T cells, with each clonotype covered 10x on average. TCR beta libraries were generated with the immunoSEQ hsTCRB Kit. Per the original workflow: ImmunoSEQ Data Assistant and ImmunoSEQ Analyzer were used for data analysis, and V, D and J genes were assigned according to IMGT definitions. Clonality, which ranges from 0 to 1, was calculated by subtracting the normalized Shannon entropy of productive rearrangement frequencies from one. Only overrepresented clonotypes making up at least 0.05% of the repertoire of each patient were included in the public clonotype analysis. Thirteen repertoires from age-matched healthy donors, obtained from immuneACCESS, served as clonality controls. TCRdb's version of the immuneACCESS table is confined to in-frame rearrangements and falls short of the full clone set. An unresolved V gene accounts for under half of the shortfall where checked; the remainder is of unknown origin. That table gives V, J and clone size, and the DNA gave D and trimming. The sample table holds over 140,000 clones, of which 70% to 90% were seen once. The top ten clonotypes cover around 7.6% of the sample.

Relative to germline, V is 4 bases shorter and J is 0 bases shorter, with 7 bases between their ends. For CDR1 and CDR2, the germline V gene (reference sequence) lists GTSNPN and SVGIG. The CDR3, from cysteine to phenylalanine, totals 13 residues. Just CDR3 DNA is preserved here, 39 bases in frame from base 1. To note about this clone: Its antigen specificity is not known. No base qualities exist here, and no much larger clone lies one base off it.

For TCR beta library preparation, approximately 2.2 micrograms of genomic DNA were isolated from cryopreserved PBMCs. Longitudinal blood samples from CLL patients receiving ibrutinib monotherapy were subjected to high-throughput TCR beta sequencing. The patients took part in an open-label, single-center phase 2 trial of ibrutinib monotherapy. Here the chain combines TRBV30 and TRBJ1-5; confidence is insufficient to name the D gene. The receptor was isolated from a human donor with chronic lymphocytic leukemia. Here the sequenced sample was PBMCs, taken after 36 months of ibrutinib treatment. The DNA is TGTGCCTGGAACCCAGATAGCAATCAGCCCCAGCATTTT. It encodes CAWNPDSNQPQHF.